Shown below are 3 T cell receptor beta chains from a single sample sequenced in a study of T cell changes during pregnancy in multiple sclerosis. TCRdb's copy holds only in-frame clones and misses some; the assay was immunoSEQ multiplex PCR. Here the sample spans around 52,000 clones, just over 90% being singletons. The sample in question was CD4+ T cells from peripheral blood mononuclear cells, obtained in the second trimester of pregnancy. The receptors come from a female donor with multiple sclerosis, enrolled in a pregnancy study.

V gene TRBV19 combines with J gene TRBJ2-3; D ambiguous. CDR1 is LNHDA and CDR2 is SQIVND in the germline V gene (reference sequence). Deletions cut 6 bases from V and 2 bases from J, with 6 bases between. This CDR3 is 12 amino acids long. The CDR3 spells CASSQNTDTQYF. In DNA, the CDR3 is TGTGCCAGTAGCCAAAACACAGATACGCAGTATTTT.

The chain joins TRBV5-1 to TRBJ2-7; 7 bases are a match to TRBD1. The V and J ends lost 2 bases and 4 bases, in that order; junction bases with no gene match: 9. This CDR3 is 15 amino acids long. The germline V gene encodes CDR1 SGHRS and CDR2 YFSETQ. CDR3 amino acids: CASSLSTGEIYEQYF. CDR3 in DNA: TGCGCCAGCAGCTTATCCACAGGGGAGATATACGAGCAGTACTTC.

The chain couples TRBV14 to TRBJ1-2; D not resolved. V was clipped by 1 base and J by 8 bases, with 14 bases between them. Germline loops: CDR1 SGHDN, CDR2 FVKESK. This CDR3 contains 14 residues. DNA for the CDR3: TGTGCCAGCAGCCAAGCTAGCTCTCTATTAGGCTACACCTTC. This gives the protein CASSQASSLLGYTF.